This T cell receptor beta chain was retrieved from a study of blood T cell repertoires in COVID-19. Produced via immunoSEQ multiplex PCR; TCRdb's table is partial and in-frame only. Here the sample spans 310,000 or so clones, roughly 83% being singletons. The germline V gene has CDR1 SQVTM and CDR2 ANQGSEA. CDR3 size: 13 residues. Trimming cost V 7 bases and J 4 bases, with 13 bases left between them. J is TRBJ1-4 and V is TRBV29-1; tentatively, D is TRBD1 (6 bases). This receptor was identified in a woman between 45 and 60 years old with acute or convalescent COVID-19. Material: peripheral blood. CDR3 sequence: CSGKDRINEKLFF. The CDR3 DNA reads TGCAGCGGAAAGGACAGAATTAATGAAAAACTGTTTTTT.